Listed below are T cell receptor beta chains from one sample, sequenced in a study of blood T cell repertoires in COVID-19. The method was immunoSEQ multiplex PCR; TCRdb's version includes in-frame clones alone and lacks a portion of them. The sample contains some 340,000 clones, roughly 80% of which appear only once. The sequencing input was PBMCs or T cells enriched from blood (not recorded which). The source of these receptors is a woman between 50 and 59 years old who had recovered from COVID-19. The CDR3 runs from the conserved cysteine through the conserved F or W. The order of the fields is D gene, V gene, clone size, J gene, CDR3 DNA, CDR3 protein. The D gene is left open where the match is weak. Only part of the rows carry a size: once, few, many, or a class if the clone is expanded.

-	TRBV5-1	-	TRBJ2-1	TGCGCCAGCAGCCTACAGGTCGGTGAGCAGTTCTTC	CASSLQVGEQFF
-	TRBV19	-	TRBJ1-3	TGTGCCAGTAGTACGTTGGGACTGCTCTCTGGAAACACCATATATTTT	CASSTLGLLSGNTIYF
-	TRBV19	-	TRBJ2-1	TGTGCCAGTAGTATCGGTGCGACAGGTCGATTGTATGAGCAGTTCTTC	CASSIGATGRLYEQFF
-	TRBV6-5	-	TRBJ1-1	TGTGCCAGCAGGCCCAGGGGGAACACTGAAGCTTTCTTT	CASRPRGNTEAFF
TRBD2	TRBV6-2/TRBV6-3	-	TRBJ2-7	TGTGCCAGCAGTACCCTAGCGGGAGCAGTGGAGCAGTACTTC	CASSTLAGAVEQYF
-	TRBV27	-	TRBJ1-5	TGTGCCAGCAAAAACTCCGGGGTAAGCAATCAGCCCCAGCATTTT	CASKNSGVSNQPQHF
-	TRBV4-2	-	TRBJ1-2	TGTGCCAGCAGCCAAGGGGACACAGGCTATGGCTACACCTTC	CASSQGDTGYGYTF
-	TRBV30	-	TRBJ1-2	TGTGCCTGGAGTACCGGGGGGGCTAACTATGGCTACACCTTC	CAWSTGGANYGYTF
TRBD1	TRBV4-2	-	TRBJ2-3	TGTGCCAGCAGCCAAGAAGACAGGGCAGGGTTGGGCACAGATACGCAGTATTTT	CASSQEDRAGLGTDTQYF
TRBD2	TRBV5-1	once	TRBJ2-3	TGCGCCAGCAGCTTGGATTCCGGGACTAGGAAGAATACGCAGTATTTT	CASSLDSGTRKNTQYF
-	TRBV7-9	-	TRBJ1-4	TGTGCCAGCAGCGCAGAGCCAGGGACATTGAATGAAAAACTGTTTTTT	CASSAEPGTLNEKLFF
-	TRBV9	-	TRBJ2-3	TGTGCCAGCAGCGTTTATGGAGCTAGCACAGATACGCAGTATTTT	CASSVYGASTDTQYF
-	TRBV29-1	-	TRBJ2-5	TGCAGCGTTGCCGACTACTTCGATAAGACCCAGTACTTC	CSVADYFDKTQYF
-	TRBV25-1	once	TRBJ1-2	TGTGCCAGCAGCAGAGGGTACTATGGCTACACCTTC	CASSRGYYGYTF
TRBD1	TRBV19	-	TRBJ1-5	TGTGCTTCAAAGGACAGGGGAAATCAGCCCCAGCATTTT	CASKDRGNQPQHF
-	TRBV30	-	TRBJ1-6	TGTGCCTGGAGTCCCACCGGGGATTCACCCCTCCACTTT	CAWSPTGDSPLHF
-	TRBV15	-	TRBJ1-2	TGTGCCACCAGCAAGCCGGATCAGGGTTACTATGGCTACACCTTC	CATSKPDQGYYGYTF
-	TRBV20-1	-	TRBJ2-7	TGCAGTGCATCCAGTGTCTACGAGCAGTACTTC	CSASSVYEQYF
TRBD2	TRBV7-6	many	TRBJ2-3	TGTGCCAGCAGCCTAGGACTAGCGGGGGATACGCAGTATTTT	CASSLGLAGDTQYF
TRBD1	TRBV3-1/TRBV3-2	few	TRBJ2-2	TGTGCCAGCAGCCAGGGACAGTTGCGGGCCGGGGAGCTGTTTTTT	CASSQGQLRAGELFF
-	TRBV11-3	once	TRBJ1-1	TGTGCCAGCAGCTTTTCCACAGTGGCTTTCTTT	CASSFSTVAFF
-	TRBV5-6	-	TRBJ1-2	TGTGCCAGCAGCTCCCTAGGAGGCCTGTGGGGCTACACCTTC	CASSSLGGLWGYTF
TRBD1	TRBV7-3	-	TRBJ1-1	TGTGCCAGCAGCCCTGGGACAGGGTTTGAAGCTTTCTTT	CASSPGTGFEAFF
TRBD1	TRBV5-4	once	TRBJ2-7	TGTGCCAGCAGCAAGACAGGGGCCCCCGAGCAGTACTTC	CASSKTGAPEQYF
-	TRBV4-2	-	TRBJ1-5	TGTGCCAGCAGCCAAGGTTCGTTAGATAATCAGCCCCAGCATTTT	CASSQGSLDNQPQHF
-	TRBV15	-	TRBJ1-1	TGTGCCACCAGCAGGCTAGCGGGGGGTTTCGCTGAAGCTTTCTTT	CATSRLAGGFAEAFF
TRBD1	TRBV2	-	TRBJ1-1	TGTGCCAGCAAATTATCAGGGGGCGGGAGCACTGAAGCTTTCTTT	CASKLSGGGSTEAFF
-	TRBV11-2	-	TRBJ2-2	TGTGCCAGCAGCTTAGAAATGGGGCGACACACCGGGGAGCTGTTTTTT	CASSLEMGRHTGELFF
TRBD1	TRBV6-5	-	TRBJ1-2	TGTGCCAGCAGGACAGGGGCTTTGAGCTCAAATGGCTACACCTTC	CASRTGALSSNGYTF
TRBD1	TRBV27	-	TRBJ2-6	TGTGCCAGCAGTTTAAGGGACAGGTTAGCCGGGGCCAACGTCCTGACTTTC	CASSLRDRLAGANVLTF
-	TRBV28	few	TRBJ2-3	TGTGCCAGCAGTTTAGGGGGGACGAGAACAGATACGCAGTATTTT	CASSLGGTRTDTQYF
-	TRBV30	-	TRBJ1-1	TGTGCCTGGAAAACCCTGTGGGGGGTTCCTGAAGCTTTCTTT	CAWKTLWGVPEAFF
-	TRBV30	-	TRBJ2-2	TGTGCCTGGAGAACAACGGGGGCGAACACCGGGGAGCTGTTTTTT	CAWRTTGANTGELFF
-	TRBV20-1	once	TRBJ2-7	TGCAGTGCTAGTAGGGGATCCTACGAGCAGTACTTC	CSASRGSYEQYF
TRBD1	TRBV7-8	-	TRBJ1-5	TGTGCCAGCAGCTTAGCCTACCGGGACAGTCAGCCCCAGCATTTT	CASSLAYRDSQPQHF
TRBD1	TRBV5-4	-	TRBJ1-6	TGTGCCAGCAGCTTTGGGACAGGGGATTCACCCCTCCACTTT	CASSFGTGDSPLHF
-	TRBV27	-	TRBJ2-1	TGTGCCAGCAGTTTCCCAGCGGAGCTGGGTGAGCAGTTCTTC	CASSFPAELGEQFF
TRBD1	TRBV5-1	-	TRBJ2-7	TGCGCCAGCAGCTTAGGGACAGGGGGCTCCTACGAGCAGTACTTC	CASSLGTGGSYEQYF
-	TRBV6-2/TRBV6-3	-	TRBJ1-1	TGTGCCAGCAGTTACCCTCCCAGGAACACTGAAGCTTTCTTT	CASSYPPRNTEAFF
TRBD1	TRBV29-1	-	TRBJ1-1	TGCAGCTTCCTGGGGTTCCAGGGGGAGGAAGCTTTCTTT	CSFLGFQGEEAFF
-	TRBV7-9	-	TRBJ2-1	TGTGCCAGCAATGTAGATTCCTACAATGAGCAGTTCTTC	CASNVDSYNEQFF
-	TRBV19	-	TRBJ1-4	TGTGCCAGTAGCGTCGGGGGGCCCAGCTCCACTAATGAAAAACTGTTTTTT	CASSVGGPSSTNEKLFF
-	TRBV24-1	-	TRBJ2-3	TGTGCCACCAGTGATGGAGATAGGCGCGCAGATACGCAGTATTTT	CATSDGDRRADTQYF
TRBD1	TRBV7-3	once	TRBJ1-1	TGTGCCAGCAGCTTGACAGGGGGCGCGAGAACTGAAGCTTTCTTT	CASSLTGGARTEAFF
TRBD2	TRBV6-5	few	TRBJ2-1	TGTGCCTCAAGGTTAGCGGGAGTTCTTACTGAGCAGTTCTTC	CASRLAGVLTEQFF
-	TRBV11-3	few	TRBJ1-1	TGTGCCAGCAGCTTCGAAGCGGGGAGGGGCACTGAAGCTTTCTTT	CASSFEAGRGTEAFF
-	TRBV11-2	-	TRBJ1-1	TGTGCCAGCAGCCTCGGGGGGGGCATGAACACTGAAGCTTTCTTT	CASSLGGGMNTEAFF
-	TRBV29-1	-	TRBJ1-2	TGCAGCGTTTCAGGGGTGCGGGGCTACACCTTC	CSVSGVRGYTF
TRBD1	TRBV6-5	-	TRBJ1-1	TGTGCCAGCACCGGTTATGGACAGGGTGAGGCTGAAGCTTTCTTT	CASTGYGQGEAEAFF
TRBD2	TRBV5-5	-	TRBJ2-5	TGTGCCAGCAGCTTGGTTTTCAGCGGGGGGGCCACGGAGACCCAGTACTTC	CASSLVFSGGATETQYF